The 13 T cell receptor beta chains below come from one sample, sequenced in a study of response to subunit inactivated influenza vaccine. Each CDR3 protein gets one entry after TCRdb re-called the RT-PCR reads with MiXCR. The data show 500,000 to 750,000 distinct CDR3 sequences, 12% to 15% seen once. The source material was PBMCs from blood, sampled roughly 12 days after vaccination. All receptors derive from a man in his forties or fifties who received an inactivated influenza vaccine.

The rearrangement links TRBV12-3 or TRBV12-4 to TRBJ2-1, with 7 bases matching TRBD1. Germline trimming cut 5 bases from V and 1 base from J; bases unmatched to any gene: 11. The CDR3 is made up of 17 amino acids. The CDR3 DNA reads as TGTGCCAGCAGTACCGGGACAGCATTTACTTCCTACAATGAGCAGTTCTTC. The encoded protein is CASSTGTAFTSYNEQFF.

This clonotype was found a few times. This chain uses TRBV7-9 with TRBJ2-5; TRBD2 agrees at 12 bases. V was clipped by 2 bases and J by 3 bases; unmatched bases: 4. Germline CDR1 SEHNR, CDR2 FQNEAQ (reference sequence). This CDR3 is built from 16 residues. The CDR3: CASSLLLAGGKETQYF. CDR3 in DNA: TGTGCCAGCAGCTTACTGCTAGCGGGGGGGAAAGAGACCCAGTACTTC.

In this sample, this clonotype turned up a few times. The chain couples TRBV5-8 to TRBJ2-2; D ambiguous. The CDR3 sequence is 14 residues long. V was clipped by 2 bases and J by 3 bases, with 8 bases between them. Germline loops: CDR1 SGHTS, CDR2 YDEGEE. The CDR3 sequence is CASSFSLYTGELFF. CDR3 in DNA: TGTGCCAGCAGCTTTAGTTTGTACACCGGGGAGCTGTTTTTT.

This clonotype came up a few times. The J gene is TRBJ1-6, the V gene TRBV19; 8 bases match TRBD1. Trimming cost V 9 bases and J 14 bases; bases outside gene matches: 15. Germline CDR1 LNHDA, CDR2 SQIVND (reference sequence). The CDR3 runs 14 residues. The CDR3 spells CASTLTGVGEALHF. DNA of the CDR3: TGTGCCAGCACCTTGACAGGGGTCGGGGAAGCCCTCCACTTT.

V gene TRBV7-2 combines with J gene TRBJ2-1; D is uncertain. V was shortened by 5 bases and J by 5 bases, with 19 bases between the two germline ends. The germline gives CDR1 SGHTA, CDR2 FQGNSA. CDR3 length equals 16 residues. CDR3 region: CASSGETAGGNNEQFF. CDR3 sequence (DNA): TGTGCCAGCAGCGGCGAAACGGCAGGTGGTAACAATGAGCAGTTCTTC.

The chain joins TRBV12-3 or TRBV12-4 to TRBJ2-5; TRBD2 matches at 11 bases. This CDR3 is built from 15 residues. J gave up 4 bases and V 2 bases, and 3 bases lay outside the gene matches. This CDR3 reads CASSLLLAGVETQYF. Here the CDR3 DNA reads TGTGCCAGCAGTTTATTACTAGCGGGGGTAGAGACCCAGTACTTC.

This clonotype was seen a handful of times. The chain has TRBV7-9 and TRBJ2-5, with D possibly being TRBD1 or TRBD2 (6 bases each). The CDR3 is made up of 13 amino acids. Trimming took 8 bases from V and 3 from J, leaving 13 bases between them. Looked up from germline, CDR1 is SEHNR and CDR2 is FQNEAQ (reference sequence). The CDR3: CASSWGAKETQYF. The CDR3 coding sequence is TGTGCCAGCTCCTGGGGGGCCAAAGAGACCCAGTACTTC.

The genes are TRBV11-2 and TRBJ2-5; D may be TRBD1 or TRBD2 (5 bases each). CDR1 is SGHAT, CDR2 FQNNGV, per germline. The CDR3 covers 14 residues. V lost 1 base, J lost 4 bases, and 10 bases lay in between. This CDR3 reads CASSLGGNLETQYF. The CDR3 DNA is TGTGCCAGCAGCTTAGGGGGGAACTTAGAGACCCAGTACTTC.

The CDR3 DNA follows: TGTGCCAGCAATATCCTCCCGGGACAGGGGTCTAATGAGCAGTTCTTC. It codes for CASNILPGQGSNEQFF. J is TRBJ2-1 and V is TRBV7-6; 10 bases are shared with TRBD1. The junction had 13 bases not matched to a gene; V was cut back by 7 bases and J by 7 bases. The germline gives CDR1 SGHVS, CDR2 FNYEAQ. The CDR3 spans 16 residues.

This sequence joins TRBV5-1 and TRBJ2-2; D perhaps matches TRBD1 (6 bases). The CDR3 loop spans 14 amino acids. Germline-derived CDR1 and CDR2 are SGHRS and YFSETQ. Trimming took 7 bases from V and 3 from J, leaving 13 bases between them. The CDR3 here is CASGRGLDTGELFF. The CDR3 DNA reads TGCGCCAGCGGCAGGGGTCTCGACACCGGGGAGCTGTTTTTT.

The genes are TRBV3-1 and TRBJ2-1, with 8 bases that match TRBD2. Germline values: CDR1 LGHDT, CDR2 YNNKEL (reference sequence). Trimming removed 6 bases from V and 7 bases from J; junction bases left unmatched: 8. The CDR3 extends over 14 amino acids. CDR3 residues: CASRESGSTNEQFF. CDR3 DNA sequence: TGTGCCAGCAGGGAGAGCGGGAGTACGAATGAGCAGTTCTTC.

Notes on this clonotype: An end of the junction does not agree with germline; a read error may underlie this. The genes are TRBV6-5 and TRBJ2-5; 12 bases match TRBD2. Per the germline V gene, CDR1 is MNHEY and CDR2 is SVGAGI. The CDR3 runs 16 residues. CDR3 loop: CASSFGLAGGQGTQYF. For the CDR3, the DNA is TGTGCCAGCAGTTTTGGGCTAGCGGGGGGGCAAGGGACCCAGTACTTC.

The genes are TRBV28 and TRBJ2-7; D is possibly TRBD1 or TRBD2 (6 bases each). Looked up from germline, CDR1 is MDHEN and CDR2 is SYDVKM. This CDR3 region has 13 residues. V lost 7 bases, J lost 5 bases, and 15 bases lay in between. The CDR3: CASTAQGTDEQYF. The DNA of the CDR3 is TGTGCCAGCACGGCCCAGGGGACTGACGAGCAGTACTTC. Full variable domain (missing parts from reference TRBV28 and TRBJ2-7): DVKVTQSSRYLVKRTGEKVFLECVQDMDHENMFWYRQDPGLGLRLIYFSYDVKMKEKGDIPEGYSVSREKKERFSLILESASTNQTSMYLCASTAQGTDEQYFGPGTRLTVT.